This is a list of T cell receptor beta chains from one sample in a study of cytomegalovirus exposure and HLA in healthy donors. Profiling relied on immunoSEQ multiplex PCR, and the TCRdb table lists in-frame clones only, not all of them. The sample yields approximately 150,000 clones, about 76% seen once. Sequencing input: PBMCs. These receptor sequences come from a human donor in good health. The CDR3 runs from the conserved cysteine through the conserved F or W. Each record gives: CDR3 DNA, CDR3 protein, J gene, clone size, V gene, D gene. A D gene is named only where the DNA matches it firmly. Expanded clones get a size class; other rows say once, few or many, or leave the size out.

TGTGCCAGCAGCCCCGGTGGGGGGGTCTACGAGCAGTACTTC | CASSPGGGVYEQYF | TRBJ2-7 | - | TRBV7-2 | TRBD2
TGTGCCAGCAGCCTAGACAGAACCGAGCAGTACTTC | CASSLDRTEQYF | TRBJ2-7 | few | TRBV13 | -
TGTGCCAGCAGCGGGGACAGCTATAATGAAAAACTGTTTTTT | CASSGDSYNEKLFF | TRBJ1-4 | - | TRBV14 | TRBD1
TGTGCCAGCAGGAACGGAGCTTACTACGAGCAGTACTTC | CASRNGAYYEQYF | TRBJ2-7 | - | TRBV6-5 | -
TGTGCCAGTAGTATTGGGGCTTTGGAGGGTGAAGCTTTCTTT | CASSIGALEGEAFF | TRBJ1-1 | - | TRBV19 | -
TGCGCCAGCAGCTTGCTTCAGGGTTCCGACAATGAGCAGTTCTTC | CASSLLQGSDNEQFF | TRBJ2-1 | - | TRBV5-1 | -
TGTGCCAGCAGTGGACTCTTCTCTGGAAACACCATATATTTT | CASSGLFSGNTIYF | TRBJ1-3 | - | TRBV9 | -
TGTGCCAGCAGTTACTCGATAACTAGCAAGTTCCGCGAGCAGTTCTTC | CASSYSITSKFREQFF | TRBJ2-1 | - | TRBV6-5 | -
TGCGCCAGCAAGATAGGACAGGGCTTGACCTCCTACGAGCAGTACTTC | CASKIGQGLTSYEQYF | TRBJ2-7 | - | TRBV5-1 | TRBD1
TGTGCCAGTAGTATCTGGTCAGGGGGCAATCAGCCCCAGCATTTT | CASSIWSGGNQPQHF | TRBJ1-5 | - | TRBV19 | -
TGTGCCAGCAGCTTACAAGCGGGAGGTAACAATGAGCAGTTCTTC | CASSLQAGGNNEQFF | TRBJ2-1 | - | TRBV7-8 | TRBD2
TGTGCCTGGAGTGTACGTCCGGAGGGGGAGCTGTTTTTT | CAWSVRPEGELFF | TRBJ2-2 | - | TRBV30 | -
TGTGCCAGCAGCTCCCAGGGGGCTTCCCCAGGAAACACCATATATTTT | CASSSQGASPGNTIYF | TRBJ1-3 | - | TRBV7-2 | TRBD1
TGTGCCACCAAGCGGGACAGGGCGACAGATACGCAGTATTTT | CATKRDRATDTQYF | TRBJ2-3 | - | TRBV15 | TRBD1
TGTGCCAGCAGTTCGGAGGCGCCCGGTTCACCCCTCCACTTT | CASSSEAPGSPLHF | TRBJ1-6 | - | TRBV6-6 | -
TGTGCCAGCAGTCCTAGAAGAGATACGCAGTATTTT | CASSPRRDTQYF | TRBJ2-3 | few | TRBV6-5 | -
TGTGCCAGCAGCCCGCGGACAGGGACCTCCTACAATGAGCAGTTCTTC | CASSPRTGTSYNEQFF | TRBJ2-1 | few | TRBV9 | TRBD1
TGTGCCAGCAGTCCGGACGGGATCTATGGCTACACCTTC | CASSPDGIYGYTF | TRBJ1-2 | - | TRBV5-4 | -
TGCGCCAGCAGCTCCGGGACAGTCTCCTACAATGAGCAGTTCTTC | CASSSGTVSYNEQFF | TRBJ2-1 | once | TRBV5-1 | TRBD1
TGTGCCACGTGGGACATTGCGAACACTGAAGCTTTCTTT | CATWDIANTEAFF | TRBJ1-1 | - | TRBV19 | -
TGCGCCAGCAGCCAAGATAGAGGGGGGAACACTGAAGCTTTCTTT | CASSQDRGGNTEAFF | TRBJ1-1 | many | TRBV4-1 | -
TGTGCCAGCAGCTGGACTAGCGGGAACAATGAGCAGTTCTTC | CASSWTSGNNEQFF | TRBJ2-1 | - | TRBV5-4 | TRBD2
TGTGCCAGCAGCTTGGTTCGGGGATTAGGTCAGCCCCAGCATTTT | CASSLVRGLGQPQHF | TRBJ1-5 | - | TRBV11-2 | -
TGTGCCAGCATTGTGGACAGGAACACTGAAGCTTTCTTT | CASIVDRNTEAFF | TRBJ1-1 | - | TRBV2 | -
TGCAGCGTTGAAGCTCAACAGTCTAACACTGAAGCTTTCTTT | CSVEAQQSNTEAFF | TRBJ1-1 | few | TRBV29-1 | -
TGTGCCAGCAGTGCGACACTGCCTCCCACTGAAGCTTTCTTT | CASSATLPPTEAFF | TRBJ1-1 | - | TRBV27 | -
TGTGCCAGCAGTGAGGACAGGGCATCTGATGGCTACACCTTC | CASSEDRASDGYTF | TRBJ1-2 | - | TRBV27 | TRBD1
TGTGCCAGCACGTGGACTAGCGGCACAGATACGCAGTATTTT | CASTWTSGTDTQYF | TRBJ2-3 | - | TRBV28 | TRBD2
TGTGCCTGGAGTGTACGGCGGGGGGGCCCTGATACGCAGTATTTT | CAWSVRRGGPDTQYF | TRBJ2-3 | - | TRBV30 | TRBD2
TGTGCCAGCAAACCAGGGGGAACTAATTCACCCCTCCACTTT | CASKPGGTNSPLHF | TRBJ1-6 | - | TRBV14 | TRBD1
TGTGCCAGCAGTCGCCCGGACTTACAGGGGCTTGGAGGCTACCCCTTC | CASSRPDLQGLGGYPF | TRBJ1-2 | - | TRBV2 | TRBD1
TGTGCCTGGAGGGGACAGGGGGGAGCCGAGCAGTACTTC | CAWRGQGGAEQYF | TRBJ2-7 | - | TRBV30 | TRBD1
TGTGCCAGCAGCTTAGACGGGGGGGCCACCGGGGAGCTGTTTTTT | CASSLDGGATGELFF | TRBJ2-2 | - | TRBV7-2 | TRBD2
TGTGCCAGCAGACAAACTTCGGGGGGCGCGGCTTTCTTT | CASRQTSGGAAFF | TRBJ1-1 | once | TRBV28 | -
TGTGCCAGCAGTCAAGGACTAGTATCCTACAATGAGCAGTTCTTC | CASSQGLVSYNEQFF | TRBJ2-1 | - | TRBV27 | TRBD2
TGTGCCATCAAAGCGGCAACTAATGAAAAACTGTTTTTT | CAIKAATNEKLFF | TRBJ1-4 | - | TRBV10-3 | -